Listed below are T cell receptor beta chains from one sample, sequenced in a study of T-cell memory formation after mild COVID-19. MiXCR, applied by TCRdb to the 5' RACE reads, yields one record per CDR3 protein. The repertoire holds around 110,000 distinct CDR3 sequences, 9.5% to 15% seen once, with around 26% in the top ten. The sample consisted of PBMCs or a T cell subset sorted from them (not recorded which). The receptors were sampled from an adult woman who had mild COVID-19 (a few samples of this study predate the infection). Cell type and time point are not known. CDR3s include the opening cysteine and the closing phenylalanine or tryptophan. The D gene is left open where the match is weak. Clone size appears in some rows only: once, few, many, or a class for an expanded clone.

>17|.|TRBJ1-5|.|TRBV4-1
CASSQFVDRDSNQPQHF
TGCGCCAGCAGCCAATTCGTGGACAGAGATAGCAATCAGCCCCAGCATTTT
>10|.|TRBJ1-1|.|TRBV15
CATRGTEAFF
TGTGCCACCAGGGGCACTGAAGCTTTCTTT
>14|.|TRBJ2-6|.|TRBV29-1
CSVEGVFGANVLTF
TGCAGCGTTGAGGGTGTCTTTGGGGCCAACGTCCTGACTTTC
>14|many|TRBJ2-1|TRBD2|TRBV18
CASSQTGTTNEQFF
TGTGCCAGCTCGCAGACCGGGACTACCAATGAGCAGTTCTTC
>13|few|TRBJ1-2|.|TRBV30
CAWSQWSGEGYTF
TGTGCCTGGAGCCAGTGGTCCGGGGAGGGCTACACCTTC
>12|few|TRBJ1-3|.|TRBV4-1
CASSQVGNTIYF
TGCGCCAGCAGCCAAGTCGGAAACACCATATATTTT
>15|.|TRBJ2-2|TRBD1|TRBV18
CASSSTGGYTGELFF
TGTGCCAGCTCATCGACAGGGGGCTACACCGGGGAGCTGTTTTTT
>16|.|TRBJ1-4|.|TRBV3-1
CASSPGGVATNEKLFF
TGTGCCAGCAGCCCCGGAGGGGTTGCAACTAATGAAAAACTGTTTTTT
>17|few|TRBJ2-2|TRBD2|TRBV24-1
CATSGLAGFANTGELFF
TGTGCCACGTCGGGACTAGCGGGTTTCGCGAACACCGGGGAGCTGTTTTTT
>13|.|TRBJ2-2|TRBD2|TRBV19
CASSRTSAGELFF
TGTGCCAGTAGTCGGACTAGCGCCGGGGAGCTGTTTTTT
>15|many|TRBJ2-1|.|TRBV9
CASSSSGISANEQFF
TGTGCCAGCAGCTCCTCAGGGATAAGCGCCAATGAGCAGTTCTTC
>12|few|TRBJ2-5|TRBD1|TRBV20-1
CSATTGGETQYF
TGCAGTGCAACCACAGGGGGGGAGACCCAGTACTTC
>14|few|TRBJ2-7|.|TRBV27
CASSSRDTAYEQYF
TGTGCCAGCAGTTCCCGGGACACCGCCTACGAGCAGTACTTC
>20|.|TRBJ2-1|.|TRBV7-3
CASSLTLAGARPTLYNEQFF
TGTGCCAGCAGCTTAACGCTGGCGGGGGCCCGGCCGACTCTTTACAATGAGCAGTTCTTC
>15|.|TRBJ2-1|TRBD2|TRBV7-3
CASSYGTGGLNEQFF
TGTGCCAGCAGCTATGGAACGGGGGGTCTTAATGAGCAGTTCTTC
>18|.|TRBJ2-3|.|TRBV10-3
CAISEKWDSKGGTDTQYF
TGTGCCATCAGTGAAAAATGGGACTCCAAAGGCGGCACAGATACGCAGTATTTT
>10|few|TRBJ1-2|.|TRBV12-3/TRBV12-4
CAIRNPGYTF
TGTGCCATCCGAAATCCAGGCTACACCTTC
>16|many|TRBJ2-1|.|TRBV12-3/TRBV12-4
CASSFLVISSYNEQFF
TGTGCCAGCAGTTTCCTCGTAATTAGCTCCTACAATGAGCAGTTCTTC
>15|few|TRBJ2-5|TRBD2|TRBV27
CASSLLASGQETQYF
TGTGCCAGCAGTCTTCTTGCTAGCGGGCAAGAGACCCAGTACTTC
>15|few|TRBJ2-1|TRBD2|TRBV7-2
CASSLTAGGYNEQFF
TGTGCCAGCAGCTTAACAGCGGGGGGATACAATGAGCAGTTCTTC
>18|few|TRBJ2-7|.|TRBV24-1
CATTRIGGQGLPTYEQYF
TGTGCCACCACCCGAATAGGAGGTCAGGGGCTACCTACCTACGAGCAGTACTTC
>12|.|TRBJ1-1|.|TRBV7-8
CASSYGDREAFF
TGTGCCAGCAGCTACGGAGATCGTGAAGCTTTCTTT
>16|few|TRBJ2-1|.|TRBV7-6
CASSLSSLSSYNEQFF
TGTGCCAGCAGCTTATCGTCTCTGAGCTCCTACAATGAGCAGTTCTTC
>11|few|TRBJ2-1|.|TRBV12-3/TRBV12-4
CASSLGSSVFF
TGTGCCAGCAGTTTAGGCAGTTCCGTGTTCTTC
>12|few|TRBJ2-5|.|TRBV25-1
CASRAGGETQYF
TGTGCCAGCAGGGCAGGTGGGGAGACCCAGTACTTC
>14|.|TRBJ2-3|.|TRBV30
CAWSNGGHTDTQYF
TGTGCCTGGAGCAATGGAGGCCACACAGATACGCAGTATTTT
>16|.|TRBJ2-7|TRBD1|TRBV6-5
CASSYTGTGDLVKQYF
TGTGCCAGCAGTTACACTGGGACAGGGGATTTGGTTAAGCAGTACTTC
>17|.|TRBJ2-3|TRBD2|TRBV20-1
CSARAPGLAGFTDTQYF
TGCAGTGCTAGAGCTCCGGGACTAGCGGGATTCACAGATACGCAGTATTTT
>14|once|TRBJ1-1|.|TRBV5-1
CASSLGRGDAEAFF
TGCGCCAGCAGCTTAGGCAGGGGCGACGCTGAAGCTTTCTTT
>13|few|TRBJ1-1|TRBD1|TRBV19
CASSIWTGVPAFF
TGTGCCAGTAGTATTTGGACAGGGGTCCCCGCTTTCTTT
>16|few|TRBJ2-7|TRBD2|TRBV27
CASSPRLAGVAYEQYF
TGTGCCAGCAGTCCCCGACTAGCGGGGGTCGCCTACGAGCAGTACTTC
>16|few|TRBJ1-1|TRBD1|TRBV15
CATSRGTGVVVTEAFF
TGTGCCACCAGCAGGGGGACAGGGGTCGTTGTCACTGAAGCTTTCTTT
>16|few|TRBJ2-7|TRBD1|TRBV20-1
CSARDGTGVKHYEQYF
TGCAGTGCTAGAGATGGAACAGGGGTCAAACACTACGAGCAGTACTTC
>14|many|TRBJ2-1|.|TRBV20-1
CSAPARRGIGEQFF
TGCAGTGCCCCCGCGCGGAGGGGAATCGGTGAGCAGTTCTTC
>18|few|TRBJ1-2|TRBD1|TRBV4-2
CASSQTTIITGGKYGYTF
TGTGCCAGCAGCCAAACCACCATTATCACAGGGGGGAAATATGGCTACACCTTC
>16|few|TRBJ2-3|.|TRBV14
CASSLTPGTRPDTQYF
TGTGCCAGCAGCCTCACCCCCGGGACCAGGCCAGATACGCAGTATTTT
>16|.|TRBJ2-1|TRBD2|TRBV14
CASSEDTSGKYNEQFF
TGTGCCAGCAGCGAAGACACTAGCGGGAAATACAATGAGCAGTTCTTC
>12|few|TRBJ2-7|.|TRBV20-1
CSADTGSYEQYF
TGCAGTGCCGATACAGGGTCCTACGAGCAGTACTTC
>15|once|TRBJ2-7|.|TRBV21-1
CASSSLGTGVCEQYF
TGTGCCAGCAGCTCTCTCGGGACAGGGGTTTGCGAGCAGTACTTC
>15|.|TRBJ1-1|TRBD1|TRBV7-6
CASSPLWTGNTEAFF
TGTGCCAGCAGCCCATTATGGACAGGCAACACTGAAGCTTTCTTT
>13|.|TRBJ2-7|.|TRBV6-5
CASSLRFTGEQYF
TGTGCCAGCAGCCTACGGTTTACGGGCGAGCAGTACTTC
>18|few|TRBJ2-2|TRBD1|TRBV7-3
CASSLRGPDRGIIGELFF
TGTGCCAGCAGCTTAAGAGGGCCGGACAGGGGGATCATCGGGGAGCTGTTTTTT
>15|few|TRBJ2-5|TRBD1|TRBV5-1
CASSLGDRGGETQYF
TGCGCCAGCAGCTTGGGGGACAGGGGAGGAGAGACCCAGTACTTC
>15|few|TRBJ2-1|.|TRBV11-2
CASSWTVTVDNEQFF
TGTGCCAGCAGCTGGACAGTCACCGTCGACAATGAGCAGTTCTTC
>13|.|TRBJ2-1|.|TRBV5-1
CASSLVEDNEQFF
TGCGCCAGCAGCTTGGTGGAGGACAATGAGCAGTTCTTC
>14|many|TRBJ2-1|.|TRBV27
CASSPLIAGVEQFF
TGTGCCAGCAGTCCCTTAATCGCGGGTGTTGAGCAGTTCTTC
>11|.|TRBJ2-7|.|TRBV30
CAWSAAHEQYF
TGTGCCTGGAGTGCGGCCCACGAGCAGTACTTC
>17|many|TRBJ2-2|TRBD1|TRBV4-3
CASSQGLGQGLTGELFF
TGCGCCAGCAGCCAAGGACTGGGACAGGGATTGACCGGGGAGCTGTTTTTT
>16|.|TRBJ1-6|TRBD1|TRBV5-6
CASSPDRGGYNSPLHF
TGTGCCAGCAGCCCAGACAGGGGGGGTTATAATTCACCCCTCCACTTT
>18|many|TRBJ2-5|TRBD2|TRBV4-2
CASSQDFASGTTGETQYF
TGTGCCAGCAGCCAAGATTTCGCTAGCGGTACGACCGGAGAGACCCAGTACTTC
>15|few|TRBJ2-7|TRBD2|TRBV4-3
CASSQGTSGNYEQYF
TGCGCCAGCAGCCAAGGTACTAGCGGGAACTACGAGCAGTACTTC
>15|.|TRBJ1-1|.|TRBV6-5
CASSYWGGLNTEAFF
TGTGCCAGCAGTTACTGGGGCGGACTGAACACTGAAGCTTTCTTT
>11|.|TRBJ1-2|.|TRBV30
CAWSVVDGYTF
TGTGCCTGGAGTGTAGTTGATGGCTACACCTTC
>14|.|TRBJ2-7|.|TRBV29-1
CSVGPGGYSYEQYF
TGCAGCGTTGGACCCGGCGGGTACTCCTACGAGCAGTACTTC
>16|few|TRBJ2-2|.|TRBV25-1
CASSEYTNTRTGELFF
TGTGCCAGCAGTGAATATACGAACACCCGCACCGGGGAGCTGTTTTTT